The 15 T cell receptor beta chains below come from one sample, sequenced in a study of cytomegalovirus exposure and HLA in healthy donors. Use of 60 Vbeta and 13 Jbeta primers characterized the PCR. TCRdb's copy holds only in-frame clones and misses some; the assay was immunoSEQ multiplex PCR. The profile shows tens of thousands of clones, about 70% of them singletons. Sequencing input: PBMCs. These receptors were obtained from a woman aged 25 to 39 in good health and CMV-seropositive.

The chain joins TRBV6-1 to TRBJ1-5, with TRBD1 matching 8 bases. The germline gives CDR1 MNHNS, CDR2 SASEGT. V gave up 6 bases and J gave up 4 bases; unmatched junction bases: 8. The CDR3 runs to 15 residues. The CDR3 nucleotides are TGTGCCAGCAGGACACAGGGGGGCCTGAATCAGCCCCAGCATTTT. As protein: CASRTQGGLNQPQHF.

The chain uses TRBV5-4 and TRBJ2-7; the match to TRBD2 covers 8 bases. Germline CDR1 and CDR2: SGHNT and YYREEE (reference sequence). The junction had 13 bases not matched to a gene; V was cut back by 4 bases and J by 1 base. The CDR3 has 17 amino acids. The CDR3 reads CASSRFGSSGPSYEQYF. CDR3 nucleotide sequence: TGTGCCAGCAGCCGTTTTGGGTCTAGCGGGCCGTCCTACGAGCAGTACTTC.

The gene calls are TRBV5-6 and TRBJ2-7, with 13 bases aligning to TRBD2. This CDR3 spans 19 amino acids. CDR1 and CDR2 (germline): SGHDT, YYEEEE. After removal of 3 bases from V and 3 bases from J, the junction contained 15 bases not matched to a gene. CDR3 coding DNA: TGTGCCAGCAGCTCAAGCCAAGGACTAGCGGGAGTATCGAACTACGAGCAGTACTTC. As protein: CASSSSQGLAGVSNYEQYF.

V and J are TRBV5-1 and TRBJ1-4, with 11 bases identical to TRBD1. The V gene end was trimmed by 0 bases and the J gene end by 10 bases; junction bases not matched to a gene: 5. The CDR3 covers 15 residues. The germline V gene encodes CDR1 SGHRS and CDR2 YFSETQ. CDR3 protein: CASSLEGQGASKLFF. In nucleotides, the CDR3 is TGCGCCAGCAGCTTGGAAGGACAGGGGGCGTCAAAACTGTTTTTT. The whole variable domain, remainder taken from reference TRBV5-1 and TRBJ1-4, is KAGVTQTPRYLIKTRGQQVTLSCSPISGHRSVSWYQQTPGQGLQFLFEYFSETQRNKGNFPGRFSGRQFSNSRSEMNVSTLELGDSALYLCASSLEGQGASKLFFGSGTQLSVL.

A few counts support this clone. V is TRBV19 and J is TRBJ2-7, with a weak D call TRBD1 (6 bases). CDR1 is LNHDA and CDR2 is SQIVND in the germline V gene (reference sequence). V lost 8 bases, J lost 3 bases, and 17 bases lay in between. The CDR3 length is 14 residues. Here the CDR3 DNA reads TGTGCCAGTTCGTACAGGGTTGGGGGCTACGAGCAGTACTTC. Residues: CASSYRVGGYEQYF.

J is TRBJ2-1 and V is TRBV7-9, with TRBD2 identical over 14 bases. Germline V gene data show CDR1 as SEHNR and CDR2 as FQNEAQ (reference sequence). The CDR3 runs 17 residues. V lost 5 bases, J lost 5 bases, and 8 bases stayed unmatched. CDR3 region: CASSAPLTSGRDNEQFF. The CDR3 DNA is TGTGCCAGCAGCGCGCCCCTGACTAGCGGGAGGGACAATGAGCAGTTCTTC.

The chain is built from TRBV7-9 and TRBJ2-5; 7 positions agree with TRBD1. Germline assignment: CDR1 SEHNR and CDR2 FQNEAQ (reference sequence). V gave up 1 base and J gave up 2 bases; unmatched junction bases: 4. CDR3 size: 15 residues. CDR3 DNA sequence: TGTGCCAGCAGCTTAGGACAGGGTCGACAAGAGACCCAGTACTTC. Translating gives CASSLGQGRQETQYF.

The rearrangement uses TRBV7-9 and TRBJ2-1, with TRBD2 matching 13 bases. The germline CDR1 and CDR2 sequences are SEHNR and FQNEAQ (reference sequence). The V and J ends lost 8 bases and 8 bases, in that order; junction bases with no gene match: 12. This CDR3 comprises 16 residues. In DNA form, the CDR3 reads TGTGCCAGCGTATTTTCAGGACTAGCGGGAGTCGATGAGCAGTTCTTC. It yields the protein CASVFSGLAGVDEQFF.

V and J are TRBV2 and TRBJ1-1, with 7 bases fitting TRBD1. Germline V lookup: CDR1 SNHLY, CDR2 FYNNEI. This CDR3 has 14 residues. V shed 6 bases, J shed 5 bases, and the junction held 9 bases outside the gene matches. The CDR3 here is CASSLEQGRTEAFF. In DNA, the CDR3 is TGTGCCAGCAGCTTAGAACAGGGGAGGACTGAAGCTTTCTTT.

The rearrangement uses TRBV30 and TRBJ1-1, with 7 bases aligning to TRBD1. Germline loops: CDR1 GTSNPN, CDR2 SVGIG (reference sequence). The CDR3 spans 13 residues. V was pared by 1 base and J by 6 bases, with 5 bases of the junction left unmatched. In nucleotides, the CDR3 is TGTGCCTGGAGTGGCAGCAGGGGGGCTGAAGCTTTCTTT. Translation: CAWSGSRGAEAFF.

J is TRBJ2-7 and V is TRBV29-1; D ambiguous. Trimming removed 5 bases at V and 0 bases at J, with 11 bases between. The CDR3 covers 13 residues. Germline loops: CDR1 SQVTM, CDR2 ANQGSEA. CDR3 region: CSVYYPLSYEQYF. Written as DNA, the CDR3 is TGCAGCGTTTACTACCCCCTCTCCTACGAGCAGTACTTC.

In nucleotides, the CDR3 is TGTGCCAGCAGTTACGGCGGCGAGCAGTACTTC. Translated: CASSYGGEQYF. V gene TRBV6-5 combines with J gene TRBJ2-7; D gene unclear. V lost 2 bases, J lost 6 bases, and 5 bases lay in between. This CDR3 contains 11 residues. The germline V gene encodes CDR1 MNHEY and CDR2 SVGAGI.

The V gene is TRBV9, the J gene TRBJ1-2; TRBD1 matches 7 bases. Unmatched junction bases numbered 8, after V lost 0 bases and J lost 0 bases. Per germline, CDR1 SGDLS and CDR2 YYNGEE. The CDR3 sequence is 17 residues long. The CDR3 loop is CASSVAPTGTANYGYTF. Written as DNA, the CDR3 is TGTGCCAGCAGCGTAGCTCCCACCGGGACAGCTAACTATGGCTACACCTTC.

The chain combines TRBV6-5 with TRBJ1-4; 8 bases line up with TRBD1. Germline lookup yields CDR1 MNHEY and CDR2 SVGAGI. The CDR3 is 14 residues long. Germline trimming cut 10 bases from V and 4 bases from J; bases unmatched to any gene: 8. This chain's CDR3 is CATIPGGVNEKLFF. The CDR3 DNA reads TGTGCCACTATTCCAGGGGGCGTTAATGAAAAACTGTTTTTT.

CDR3 sequence (DNA): TGTGCCAGCAGTTACTCGACTGTGAACACTGAAGCTTTCTTT. Translating gives CASSYSTVNTEAFF. J is TRBJ1-1 and V is TRBV6-5; D is unclear. Trimming shortened V by 0 bases and J by 0 bases, and 5 bases separated the two germline ends. Germline V CDR1 and CDR2: MNHEY, SVGAGI. The CDR3 extends over 14 amino acids.